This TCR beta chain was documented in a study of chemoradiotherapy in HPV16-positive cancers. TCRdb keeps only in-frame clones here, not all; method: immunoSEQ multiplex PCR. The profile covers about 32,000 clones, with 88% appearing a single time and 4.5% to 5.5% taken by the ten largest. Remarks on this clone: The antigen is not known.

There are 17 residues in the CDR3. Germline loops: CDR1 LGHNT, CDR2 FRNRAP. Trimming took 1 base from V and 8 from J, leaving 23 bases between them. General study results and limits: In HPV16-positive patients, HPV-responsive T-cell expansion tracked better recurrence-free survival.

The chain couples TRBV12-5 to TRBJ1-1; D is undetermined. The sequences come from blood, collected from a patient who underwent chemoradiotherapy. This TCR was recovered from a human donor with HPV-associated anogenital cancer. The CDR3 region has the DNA TGTGCTAGTGGTTTGGGAAACTCCGGTGGGCTTGGAGGGGAAGCTTTCTTT. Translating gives CASGLGNSGGLGGEAFF.